This T cell receptor (beta chain) emerged from a study of cytomegalovirus exposure and HLA in healthy donors. As for the study in general: Approximately 180 million T cells yielded 110 million or so unique TCR beta sequences in earlier analysis.

Use of 60 Vbeta and 13 Jbeta primers characterized the PCR. The table came from immunoSEQ multiplex PCR; TCRdb's copy has only in-frame clones and leaves some out. The top ten hold around 1.5% of the sample, which has 170,000 or so clones, 70% to 80% seen once. Findings and limits, study-wide: Later analysis indicated greater clonal expansion among HLA-associated TCR beta chains than among equally common other chains. The number of N-insertions in an Asian-associated ancestry cluster was reportedly below the 666-donor mean in a later analysis. As a later analysis showed, a missense DCLRE1C variant was linked to trimming of TCR beta V- and J-genes.

Concerning this clone: What it binds is unknown.

Germline V lookup: CDR1 SGHRS, CDR2 YFSETQ. Trimming cost V 3 bases and J 5 bases; bases outside gene matches: 9. The CDR3 has 15 residues. The TCR sequence derives from a woman aged 25-40 years in good health and CMV-seropositive. The sequencing input was PBMCs. The V and J genes are TRBV5-1 and TRBJ2-3; 7 bases are shared with TRBD1. This CDR3 reads CASSSTGDQGDTQYF. The CDR3, as DNA: TGCGCCAGCAGCTCTACAGGGGACCAAGGAGATACGCAGTATTTT.